This T cell receptor (beta chain) was retrieved from a study of chemoradiotherapy in HPV16-positive cancers. On the study more broadly: Functional T-cell assays on two HPV16-positive patients' cells defined candidate HPV-specific clones and common TCR motifs.

Study conclusions and caveats: For HPV16-positive patients, expanding HPV-responsive T cells associated with longer recurrence-free survival. Non-HPV-specific T cells did not expand in tumors during treatment, whereas candidate HPV-specific clones and E7-related motifs did.

Notes on this clone: Its specificity is not known.

TCRdb's copy holds only in-frame clones and misses some; the assay was immunoSEQ multiplex PCR. The table has just over 25,000 clones, approximately 90% seen once. CDR1 and CDR2 from the germline V gene are LNHDA and SQIVND (reference sequence). The CDR3 consists of 13 residues. The V gene lost 3 bases and the J gene lost 7 bases, with 12 bases spanning the gap. V and J are TRBV19 and TRBJ1-1, with D unclear. The material sequenced was blood, taken from a patient who underwent chemoradiotherapy. This clonotype was obtained from a human donor with HPV-associated anogenital cancer. In DNA, the CDR3 is TGTGCCAGTAGTATTCAATACGGTGTTGAAGCTTTCTTT. Its protein product is CASSIQYGVEAFF. The full variable domain, its missing parts supplied by reference TRBV19 and TRBJ1-1, is DGGITQSPKYLFRKEGQNVTLSCEQNLNHDAMYWYRQDPGQGLRLIYYSQIVNDFQKGDIAEGYSVSREKKESFPLTVTSAQKNPTAFYLCASSIQYGVEAFFGQGTRLTVV.